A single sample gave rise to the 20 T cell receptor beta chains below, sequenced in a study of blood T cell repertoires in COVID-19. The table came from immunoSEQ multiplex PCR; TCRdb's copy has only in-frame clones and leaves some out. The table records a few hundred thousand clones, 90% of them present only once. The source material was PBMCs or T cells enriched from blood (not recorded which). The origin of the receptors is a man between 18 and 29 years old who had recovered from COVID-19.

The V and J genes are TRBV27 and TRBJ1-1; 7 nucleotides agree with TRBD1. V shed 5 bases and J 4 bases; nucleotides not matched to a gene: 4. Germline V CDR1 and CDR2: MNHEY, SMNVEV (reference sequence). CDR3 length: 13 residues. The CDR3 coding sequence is TGTGCCAGCAGTCCCACAGGGGCCACTGAAGCTTTCTTT. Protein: CASSPTGATEAFF.

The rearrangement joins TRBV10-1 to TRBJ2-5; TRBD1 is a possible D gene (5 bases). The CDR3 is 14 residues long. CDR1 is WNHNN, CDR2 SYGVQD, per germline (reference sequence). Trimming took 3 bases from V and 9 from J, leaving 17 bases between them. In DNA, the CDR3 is TGCGCCAGCAGTGATGCGCGGAAGGGGCTGGCCCAGTACTTC. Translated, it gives CASSDARKGLAQYF.

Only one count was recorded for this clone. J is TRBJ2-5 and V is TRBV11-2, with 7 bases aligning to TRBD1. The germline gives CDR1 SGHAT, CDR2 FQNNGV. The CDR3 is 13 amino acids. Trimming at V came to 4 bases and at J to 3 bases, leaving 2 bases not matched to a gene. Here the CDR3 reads CASSWTGKETQYF. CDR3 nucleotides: TGTGCCAGCAGCTGGACAGGAAAAGAGACCCAGTACTTC.

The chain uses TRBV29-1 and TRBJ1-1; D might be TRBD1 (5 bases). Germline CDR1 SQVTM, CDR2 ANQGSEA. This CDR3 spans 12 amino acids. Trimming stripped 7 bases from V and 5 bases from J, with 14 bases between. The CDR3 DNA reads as TGCAGCGCACTGGGGGAGGGGACTGAAGCTTTCTTT. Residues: CSALGEGTEAFF.

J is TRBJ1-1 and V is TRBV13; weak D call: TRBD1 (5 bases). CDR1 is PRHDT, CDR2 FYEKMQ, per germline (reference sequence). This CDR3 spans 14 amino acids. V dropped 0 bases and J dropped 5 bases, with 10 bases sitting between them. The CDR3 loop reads CASSLGFKGTEAFF. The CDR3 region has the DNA TGTGCCAGCAGCTTAGGCTTTAAGGGGACTGAAGCTTTCTTT.

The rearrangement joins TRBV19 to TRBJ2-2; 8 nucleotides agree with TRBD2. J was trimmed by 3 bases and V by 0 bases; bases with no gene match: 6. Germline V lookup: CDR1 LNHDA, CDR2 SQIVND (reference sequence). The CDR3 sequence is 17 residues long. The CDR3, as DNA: TGTGCCAGTAGTATAGAGAGCGGGAGAGGCTACACCGGGGAGCTGTTTTTT. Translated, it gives CASSIESGRGYTGELFF. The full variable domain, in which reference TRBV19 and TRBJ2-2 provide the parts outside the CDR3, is DGGITQSPKYLFRKEGQNVTLSCEQNLNHDAMYWYRQDPGQGLRLIYYSQIVNDFQKGDIAEGYSVSREKKESFPLTVTSAQKNPTAFYLCASSIESGRGYTGELFFGEGSRLTVL.

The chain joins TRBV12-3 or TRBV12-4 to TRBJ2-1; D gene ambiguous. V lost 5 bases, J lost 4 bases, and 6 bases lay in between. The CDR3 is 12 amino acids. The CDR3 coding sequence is TGTGCCAGCAGTCGACAATACAATGAGCAGTTCTTC. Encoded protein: CASSRQYNEQFF.

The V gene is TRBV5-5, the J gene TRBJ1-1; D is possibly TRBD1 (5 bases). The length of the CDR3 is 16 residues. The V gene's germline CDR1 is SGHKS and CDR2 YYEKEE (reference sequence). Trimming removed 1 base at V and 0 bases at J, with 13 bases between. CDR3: CASSLYPGWMNTEAFF. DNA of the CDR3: TGTGCCAGCAGCTTGTATCCAGGGTGGATGAACACTGAAGCTTTCTTT.

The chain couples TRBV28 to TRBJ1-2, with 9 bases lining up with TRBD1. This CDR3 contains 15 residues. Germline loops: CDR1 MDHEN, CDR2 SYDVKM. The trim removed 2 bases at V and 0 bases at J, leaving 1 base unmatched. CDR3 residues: CASSLRDRANYGYTF. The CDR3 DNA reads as TGTGCCAGCAGTTTAAGGGACAGGGCTAACTATGGCTACACCTTC.

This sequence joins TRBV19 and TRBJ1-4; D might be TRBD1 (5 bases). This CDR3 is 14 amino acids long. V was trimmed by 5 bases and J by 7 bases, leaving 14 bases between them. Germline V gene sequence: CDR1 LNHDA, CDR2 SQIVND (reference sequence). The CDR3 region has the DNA TGTGCCAGTAGTTCTGGCACCGGGGGTGAAAAACTGTTTTTT. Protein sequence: CASSSGTGGEKLFF. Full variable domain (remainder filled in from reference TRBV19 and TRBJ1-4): DGGITQSPKYLFRKEGQNVTLSCEQNLNHDAMYWYRQDPGQGLRLIYYSQIVNDFQKGDIAEGYSVSREKKESFPLTVTSAQKNPTAFYLCASSSGTGGEKLFFGSGTQLSVL.

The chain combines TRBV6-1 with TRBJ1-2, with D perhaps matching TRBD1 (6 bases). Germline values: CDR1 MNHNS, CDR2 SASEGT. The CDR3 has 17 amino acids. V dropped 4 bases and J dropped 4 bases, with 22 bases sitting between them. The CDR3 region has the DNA TGTGCCAGCAGTGGGGGCCTCCGGGACACCACGTCCTATGGCTACACCTTC. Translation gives CASSGGLRDTTSYGYTF.

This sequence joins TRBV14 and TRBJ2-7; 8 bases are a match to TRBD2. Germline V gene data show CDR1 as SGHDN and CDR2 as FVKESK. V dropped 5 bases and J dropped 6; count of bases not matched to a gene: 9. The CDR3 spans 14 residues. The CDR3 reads CASSTQTLAGEQYF. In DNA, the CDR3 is TGTGCCAGCAGCACCCAGACCCTAGCGGGCGAGCAGTACTTC.

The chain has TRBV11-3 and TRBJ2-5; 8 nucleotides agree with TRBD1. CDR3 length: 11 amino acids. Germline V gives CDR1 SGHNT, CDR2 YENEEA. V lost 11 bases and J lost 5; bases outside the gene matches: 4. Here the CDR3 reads CASGQGETQYF. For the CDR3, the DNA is TGTGCCTCCGGACAGGGTGAGACCCAGTACTTC.

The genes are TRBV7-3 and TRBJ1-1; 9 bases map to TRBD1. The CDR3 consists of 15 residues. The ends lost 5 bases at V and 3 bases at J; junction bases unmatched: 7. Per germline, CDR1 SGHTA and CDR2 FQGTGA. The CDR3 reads CASSPGTGRHTEAFF. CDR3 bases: TGTGCCAGCAGCCCAGGGACAGGGAGGCACACTGAAGCTTTCTTT.

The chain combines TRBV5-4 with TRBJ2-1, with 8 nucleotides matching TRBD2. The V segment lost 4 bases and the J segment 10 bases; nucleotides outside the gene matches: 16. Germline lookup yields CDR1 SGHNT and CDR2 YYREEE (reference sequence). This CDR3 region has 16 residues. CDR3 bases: TGTGCCAGCAGCCTCGGAGGGGCGGGGGGAAGGAAAGAGCAGTTCTTC. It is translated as CASSLGGAGGRKEQFF.

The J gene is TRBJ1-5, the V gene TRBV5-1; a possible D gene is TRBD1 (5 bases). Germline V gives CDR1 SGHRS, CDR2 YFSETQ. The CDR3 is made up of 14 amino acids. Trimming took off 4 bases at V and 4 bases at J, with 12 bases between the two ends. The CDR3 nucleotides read TGCGCCAGCAGCCCCGGGGGGGGAAATCAGCCCCAGCATTTT. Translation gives CASSPGGGNQPQHF.

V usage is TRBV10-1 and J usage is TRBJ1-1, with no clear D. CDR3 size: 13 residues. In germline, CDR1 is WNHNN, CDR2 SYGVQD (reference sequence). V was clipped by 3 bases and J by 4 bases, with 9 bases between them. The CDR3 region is CASSEQPFTEAFF. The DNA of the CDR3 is TGCGCCAGCAGTGAACAGCCGTTCACTGAAGCTTTCTTT.

This CDR3 is CASSQDSQIRPHGSYNEQFF. The CDR3 region has the DNA TGCGCCAGCAGCCAAGATAGCCAGATCCGTCCCCATGGCTCCTACAATGAGCAGTTCTTC. The rearrangement joins TRBV4-1 to TRBJ2-1; D is ambiguous. Deletions cut 0 bases from V and 0 bases from J, with 21 bases between. This CDR3 has 20 residues. Germline CDR1 reads MGHRA; CDR2 reads YSYEKL.

In DNA, the CDR3 is TGTGCCAGCAGTTCCAACTACTACAGGGTTGGGTACAATGAGCAGTTCTTC. Translated, it gives CASSSNYYRVGYNEQFF. This chain uses TRBV27 with TRBJ2-1; a weak D match, TRBD1 (6 bases). Germline V lookup: CDR1 MNHEY, CDR2 SMNVEV (reference sequence). V was pared by 4 bases and J by 4 bases, with 20 bases between. The CDR3 has 17 residues.

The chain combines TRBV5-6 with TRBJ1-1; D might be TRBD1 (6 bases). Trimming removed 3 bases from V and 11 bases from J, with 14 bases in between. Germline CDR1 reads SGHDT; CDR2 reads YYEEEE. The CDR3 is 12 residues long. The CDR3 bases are TGTGCCAGCAGCTCCACGACCCAGGGGGCTTTCTTT. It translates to CASSSTTQGAFF.